A selection of T cell receptor beta chains follows, all from one sample in a study of T cell responses to AZD1222 COVID-19 vaccine. Profiling relied on immunoSEQ multiplex PCR, and the TCRdb table lists in-frame clones only, not all of them. The table shows about 86,000 clones, with about nine tenths occurring only once. The starting material was peripheral blood, obtained on day 0 of AZD1222 vaccination. The receptors come from an adult in good health. Both conserved end residues are part of each CDR3. D genes are given only for firm matches. Size is stated for part of the rows, as once, few or many counts, or as a class when the clone is expanded.

TRBD1	TRBJ2-7	once	TRBV7-9	CASSFPGQGYEQYF	TGTGCCAGCAGCTTTCCCGGACAGGGGTACGAGCAGTACTTC
TRBD1	TRBJ1-2	.	TRBV7-3	CASSPGQGATYGYTF	TGTGCCAGCAGCCCGGGACAGGGGGCGACCTATGGCTACACCTTC
.	TRBJ1-4	.	TRBV29-1	CSVGRAGNEKLFF	TGCAGCGTTGGACGGGCAGGGAACGAAAAACTGTTTTTT
TRBD2	TRBJ2-7	.	TRBV2	CASRRGVAGPPYEQYF	TGTGCCAGCAGGAGGGGGGTAGCGGGGCCTCCCTACGAGCAGTACTTC
TRBD2	TRBJ2-1	few	TRBV28	CATAGGNEQFF	TGTGCCACCGCGGGGGGCAATGAGCAGTTCTTC
TRBD2	TRBJ2-7	.	TRBV29-1	CSVRTSGQTYEQYF	TGCAGCGTTAGGACTAGCGGGCAGACCTACGAGCAGTACTTC
.	TRBJ1-6	.	TRBV7-9	CASSLEGNSPLHF	TGTGCCAGCAGCTTGGAAGGAAATTCACCCCTCCACTTT
.	TRBJ2-7	once	TRBV12-3/TRBV12-4	CASRLGGSYEQYF	TGTGCCAGCAGGCTAGGGGGCTCCTACGAGCAGTACTTC
.	TRBJ2-6	.	TRBV19	CASSSGGRAGANVLTF	TGTGCCAGTAGTTCCGGGGGAAGAGCTGGGGCCAACGTCCTGACTTTC
TRBD1	TRBJ1-3	.	TRBV24-1	CATSDPGQGSTIYF	TGTGCCACCAGTGACCCTGGACAGGGTAGCACCATATATTTT